This passage covers 5 T cell receptor beta chains from one sample sequenced in a study of blood T cell repertoires in COVID-19. Repertoires were generated with immunoSEQ multiplex PCR, while TCRdb's copy carries only in-frame clones and drops some. The repertoire includes more than 250,000 clones, 85% to 90% of them detected once, and roughly 6.3% sits in the top ten. Input material: peripheral blood. The receptors come from a woman aged 45-65 years with COVID-19, enrolled during active disease.

This chain connects TRBV24-1 to TRBJ2-1; possible D gene TRBD2, 6 bases. The germline CDR1 and CDR2 sequences are KGHDR and SFDVKD. V dropped 10 bases and J dropped 8 bases, with 14 bases sitting between them. This CDR3 region has 12 residues. The CDR3: CATRDLVDEQFF. CDR3 DNA: TGTGCCACTAGGGACTTAGTCGATGAGCAGTTCTTC.

The chain joins TRBV7-8 to TRBJ1-1, with D maybe TRBD1 (5 bases). Germline V gene data show CDR1 as SGHVS and CDR2 as FQNEAQ. V was clipped by 3 bases and J by 1 base, with 12 bases between them. The CDR3 runs to 15 residues. CDR3 loop: CASSFYQTANTEAFF. The DNA of the CDR3 is TGTGCCAGCAGCTTTTATCAGACAGCGAACACTGAAGCTTTCTTT.

The rearrangement uses TRBV6-1 and TRBJ1-6; D ambiguous. Germline values: CDR1 MNHNS, CDR2 SASEGT. The CDR3 runs to 18 residues. V was shortened by 0 bases and J by 0 bases, with 12 bases between the two germline ends. The CDR3, as DNA: TGTGCCAGCAGTGAAGCTTGGAGGGCCCGCTCCTATAATTCACCCCTCCACTTT. It specifies CASSEAWRARSYNSPLHF.

The chain links TRBV11-2 to TRBJ2-7, with 10 bases aligning to TRBD2. In germline, CDR1 is SGHAT, CDR2 FQNNGV. With V trimmed by 5 bases and J by 4 bases, 8 bases remained unmatched. The CDR3 extends over 15 amino acids. The CDR3 DNA sequence: TGTGCCAGCAGCCAAGTGTCTAGCGGGGGTTACGAGCAGTACTTC. Protein: CASSQVSSGGYEQYF.

CDR3 amino acids: CASSPSDRGLYEQYF. CDR3 bases: TGTGCCAGTAGTCCATCGGACAGGGGGTTATACGAGCAGTACTTC. This sequence joins TRBV19 and TRBJ2-7; 10 positions agree with TRBD1. Germline assignment: CDR1 LNHDA and CDR2 SQIVND (reference sequence). V lost 5 bases to trimming and J lost 4 bases; unmatched junction nucleotides: 8. This CDR3 spans 15 amino acids.